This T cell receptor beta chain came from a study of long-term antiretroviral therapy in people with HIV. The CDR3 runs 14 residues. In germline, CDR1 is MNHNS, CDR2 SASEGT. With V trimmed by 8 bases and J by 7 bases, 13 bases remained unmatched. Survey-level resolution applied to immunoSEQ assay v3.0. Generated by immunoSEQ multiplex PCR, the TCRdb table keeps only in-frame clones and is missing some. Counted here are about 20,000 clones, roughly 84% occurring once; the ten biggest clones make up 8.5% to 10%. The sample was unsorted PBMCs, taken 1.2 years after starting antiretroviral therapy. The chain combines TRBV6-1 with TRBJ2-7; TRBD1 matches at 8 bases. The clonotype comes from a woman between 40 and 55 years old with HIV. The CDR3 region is CASWMGQGAREQYF. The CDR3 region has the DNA TGTGCCAGCTGGATGGGGCAGGGGGCGCGTGAGCAGTACTTC.